The present entry profiles one TCR beta chain with its context. The antigen remains unidentified. These data originate in a study of cytomegalovirus exposure and HLA in healthy donors. This cohort consisted of healthy bone marrow donors. Overall study findings and caveats: A later analysis found most CMV-associated TCR beta chains apparently HLA-restricted. Sequencing depth across donors, presence/absence analyses assumed, was roughly uniform.

The PCR contained 60 Vbeta and 13 Jbeta primers. Under the authors' procedure: In a later analysis, some 80 million unique TCR beta chains included roughly 11 million shared by two or more donors. Repertoires were generated with immunoSEQ multiplex PCR, while TCRdb's copy carries only in-frame clones and drops some. V and J calls plus clone size are reproduced from that table; the DNA served to infer D and trimming. The repertoire consists of approximately 120,000 clones, with roughly 79% occurring once and the leading ten covering roughly 8%. The CDR3 spans 14 residues. The germline gives CDR1 SGHDT, CDR2 YYEEEE. V was pared by 0 bases and J by 3 bases, with 9 bases between.

This TCR derives from a woman aged 45-65 years in good health and CMV-seropositive. The sequencing input was PBMCs. The V call is TRBV5-6, the J call TRBJ1-2; D gene ambiguous. CDR3 sequence reads: CASSLVEGDYGYTF. CDR3 nucleotides: TGTGCCAGCAGCTTGGTAGAGGGAGACTATGGCTACACCTTC.